This TCR beta chain originates from a study of blood T cell repertoires in COVID-19. Study background: Acute-phase and convalescent COVID-19 samples originated in the United States, Italy and Spain.

One Seattle source followed patients from active infection through their disease course. Original handling: How many nucleated cells were present was estimated from reference gene primer amplification. Here immunoSEQ multiplex PCR was the method, and the copy in TCRdb shows in-frame clones only, minus some. V and J calls and clone size are given by that table; D and trimming were obtained from the DNA. This table holds 85,000 to 100,000 clones, about 83% found once. Per germline, CDR1 SGHTA and CDR2 FQGNSA. V was shortened by 4 bases and J by 0 bases, with 18 bases between the two germline ends. The CDR3 contains 17 residues.

This clonotype was sampled from a woman in her sixties or seventies with COVID-19, enrolled during active disease. The J gene is TRBJ2-5, the V gene TRBV7-2, with D perhaps TRBD2 (6 bases). The sample taken for sequencing was peripheral blood. The CDR3 nucleotides read TGTGCCAGCAGCTCTCCTGTAATAGCGGAAAACCAAGAGACCCAGTACTTC. Translation: CASSSPVIAENQETQYF.